These 21 T cell receptor beta chains share one sample of origin, sequenced in a study of blood T cell repertoires in COVID-19. Some clones are missing from TCRdb's copy, which holds only in-frame ones; the method was immunoSEQ multiplex PCR. The data hold fewer than 250,000 clones, with 89% observed a single time. The sequencing input was peripheral blood. All receptors come from a woman in her forties with acute or convalescent COVID-19.

The V gene is TRBV5-6, the J gene TRBJ2-1, with 9 bases lining up with TRBD1. Trimming cost V 1 base and J 7 bases; bases outside gene matches: 6. Germline V CDR1 and CDR2: SGHDT, YYEEEE. This CDR3 contains 15 residues. CDR3 loop: CASSLIQGAGNEQFF. The DNA for the CDR3 is TGTGCCAGCAGCTTGATACAGGGGGCCGGGAATGAGCAGTTCTTC. The entire variable domain, with the rest obtained from reference TRBV5-6 and TRBJ2-1, is as follows: DAGVTQSPTHLIKTRGQQVTLRCSPKSGHDTVSWYQQALGQGPQFIFQYYEEEERQRGNFPDRFSGHQFPNYSSELNVNALLLGDSALYLCASSLIQGAGNEQFFGPGTRLTVL.

The chain links TRBV7-5 to TRBJ2-1; the table names TRBD2, a call not compared with the DNA. TRBV7-5 is described as a pseudogene. The CDR3 spans 16 residues. The CDR3 coding sequence is TGTGCCAGAAGCCCCAGGAGGGAGCGGGGGAGGAATGAGCAGTTCTTC. As protein: CARSPRRERGRNEQFF.

V gene TRBV7-8 combines with J gene TRBJ1-3, with a tentative D call TRBD1 (5 bases). Trimming removed 1 base at V and 7 bases at J, with 14 bases between. CDR1 is SGHVS and CDR2 is FQNEAQ in the germline V gene. CDR3 length equals 15 residues. The CDR3 sequence is CASSLVAGNRNTIYF. The CDR3, as DNA: TGTGCCAGCAGCTTAGTGGCAGGGAATCGGAACACCATATATTTT. The full variable domain, completed using reference TRBV7-8 and TRBJ1-3, is GAGVSQSPRYKVAKRGQDVALRCDPISGHVSLFWYQQALGQGPEFLTYFQNEAQLDKSGLPSDRFFAERPEGSVSTLKIQRTQQEDSAVYLCASSLVAGNRNTIYFGEGSWLTVV.

The gene calls are TRBV5-4 and TRBJ1-1; 7 bases are shared with TRBD1. J was trimmed by 1 base and V by 2 bases; bases with no gene match: 5. The germline CDR1 and CDR2 sequences are SGHNT and YYREEE (reference sequence). This CDR3 spans 15 amino acids. The CDR3 DNA sequence: TGTGCCAGCAGCTTTCCGGGACAGCCGAACACTGAAGCTTTCTTT. Protein sequence: CASSFPGQPNTEAFF.

The chain carries TRBV24-1 and TRBJ1-5; D possibly corresponds to TRBD1 (5 bases). Germline V CDR1 and CDR2: KGHDR, SFDVKD. Trimming removed 12 bases at V and 7 bases at J, with 18 bases between. The CDR3 totals 13 residues. CDR3 nucleotide sequence: TGTGCCTCCCAGGCCAGGGCAGAACAGCCCCAGCATTTT. Protein product: CASQARAEQPQHF.

V and J are TRBV3-1 (or the pseudogene TRBV3-2) and TRBJ2-5, with 11 bases fitting TRBD2. This CDR3 contains 16 residues. After removal of 1 base from V and 4 bases from J, the junction contained 5 bases not matched to a gene. Germline V lookup: CDR1 LGHDT, CDR2 YNNKEL (reference sequence). The CDR3 DNA follows: TGTGCCAGCAGCCAAGTTGATAGCGGGGGGGCAGAGACCCAGTACTTC. It specifies CASSQVDSGGAETQYF.

The V call is TRBV19, the J call TRBJ1-4; D unclear. V shed 2 bases and J shed 10 bases, with 20 bases lying between them. CDR3 length: 16 residues. The V gene's germline CDR1 is LNHDA and CDR2 SQIVND (reference sequence). This CDR3 reads CASSILGGPRMAKLFF. The CDR3 nucleotides are TGTGCCAGTAGTATATTAGGAGGGCCCCGTATGGCAAAACTGTTTTTT. Full variable domain (missing parts from reference TRBV19 and TRBJ1-4): DGGITQSPKYLFRKEGQNVTLSCEQNLNHDAMYWYRQDPGQGLRLIYYSQIVNDFQKGDIAEGYSVSREKKESFPLTVTSAQKNPTAFYLCASSILGGPRMAKLFFGSGTQLSVL.

The V gene is TRBV2, the J gene TRBJ2-7, with D perhaps TRBD1 (5 bases). The germline CDR1 and CDR2 sequences are SNHLY and FYNNEI. The CDR3 consists of 13 residues. V gave up 6 bases and J gave up 2 bases, with 11 bases separating them. CDR3 sequence (DNA): TGTGCCAGCAGGGGCAGGGTCCCCTACGAGCAGTACGTC. The encoded protein is CASRGRVPYEQYV.

V is TRBV19 and J is TRBJ1-2; 7 nucleotides align to TRBD1. Germline loops: CDR1 LNHDA, CDR2 SQIVND (reference sequence). This CDR3 region has 14 residues. J was trimmed by 2 bases and V by 5 bases; bases with no gene match: 5. CDR3 residues: CASSWDSRNYGYTF. CDR3 nucleotides: TGTGCCAGTAGTTGGGACAGCCGAAACTATGGCTACACCTTC. The variable domain in full, with the rest retrieved from reference TRBV19 and TRBJ1-2, is DGGITQSPKYLFRKEGQNVTLSCEQNLNHDAMYWYRQDPGQGLRLIYYSQIVNDFQKGDIAEGYSVSREKKESFPLTVTSAQKNPTAFYLCASSWDSRNYGYTFGSGTRLTVV.

V and J are TRBV5-1 and TRBJ1-4; D is unclear. With 5 bases removed from V and 0 bases from J, the gap between germline ends came to 11 bases. In germline, CDR1 is SGHRS, CDR2 YFSETQ. The CDR3 spans 15 residues. This CDR3 reads CASSSNSATNEKLFF. In DNA, the CDR3 is TGCGCCAGCAGTTCCAACAGTGCAACTAATGAAAAACTGTTTTTT.

The chain uses TRBV5-1 and TRBJ2-3; 11 bases match TRBD2. This CDR3 has 16 amino acids. Germline values: CDR1 SGHRS, CDR2 YFSETQ. Trimming cost V 5 bases and J 4 bases; bases outside gene matches: 9. CDR3: CASSNLAGGQADTQYF. CDR3 nucleotides: TGCGCCAGCAGTAACCTAGCGGGGGGCCAGGCAGATACGCAGTATTTT.

The chain is built from TRBV19 and TRBJ1-5; maybe TRBD1 (6 bases). V gave up 3 bases and J gave up 6 bases, with 12 bases separating them. The CDR3 runs to 14 residues. Germline V gives CDR1 LNHDA, CDR2 SQIVND (reference sequence). CDR3 in amino acids: CASSITGSSQPQHF. The CDR3 DNA reads TGTGCCAGTAGTATTACAGGGTCTAGTCAGCCCCAGCATTTT.

The chain recombines TRBV19 with TRBJ2-3; possible D gene TRBD1, 6 bases. Germline loops: CDR1 LNHDA, CDR2 SQIVND (reference sequence). The CDR3 sequence is 15 residues long. The germline V and J ends were trimmed by 4 bases and 6 bases, with 17 bases remaining between them. In DNA form, the CDR3 reads TGTGCCAGTAGTAGCGGAGGCACAGGGTTGGATACGCAGTATTTT. Translating gives CASSSGGTGLDTQYF.

V and J are TRBV6-4 and TRBJ2-2; 8 bases are shared with TRBD1. Germline assignment: CDR1 MRHNA and CDR2 SNTAGT. This CDR3 is 15 amino acids long. V was clipped by 4 bases and J by 3 bases; unmatched bases: 4. The CDR3 bases are TGTGCCAGCAGTGCCGGGACAGGTGACACCGGGGAGCTGTTTTTT. Protein sequence: CASSAGTGDTGELFF.

This chain connects TRBV7-9 to TRBJ1-1; TRBD1 matches 10 bases. The CDR3 runs to 11 residues. Germline trimming cut 10 bases from V and 6 bases from J; bases unmatched to any gene: 2. Germline lookup yields CDR1 SEHNR and CDR2 FQNEAQ (reference sequence). Here the CDR3 DNA reads TGTGCCACTGGACAGGGGGCTGAAGCTTTCTTT. As protein: CATGQGAEAFF.

This sequence joins TRBV5-6 and TRBJ2-2; D not resolved. CDR3 size: 14 residues. Trimming removed 0 bases from V and 6 bases from J, with 9 bases in between. The germline V gene has CDR1 SGHDT and CDR2 YYEEEE. The CDR3, as DNA: TGTGCCAGCAGCTTGGGGGCGATATCCGGGGAGCTGTTTTTT. It specifies CASSLGAISGELFF.

The CDR3 nucleotides read TGTGCCAGCAGTGTCTCGTTGAACACTGAAGCTTTCTTT. Encoded protein: CASSVSLNTEAFF. V and J are TRBV2 and TRBJ1-1; D remains ambiguous. The ends were cut back, 4 bases at V and 0 bases at J, with 6 bases in the middle. CDR3 length equals 13 residues. CDR1 and CDR2 from the germline V gene are SNHLY and FYNNEI.

The chain carries TRBV29-1 and TRBJ1-2, with TRBD1 identical over 7 bases. The CDR3 spans 14 residues. Germline CDR1 is SQVTM and CDR2 is ANQGSEA. After removal of 3 bases from V and 6 bases from J, the junction contained 10 bases not matched to a gene. This CDR3 is CSVDLQGDSNGYTF. The CDR3 DNA is TGCAGCGTTGACCTTCAGGGGGACTCAAATGGCTACACCTTC.

This clone came up a few times. This chain uses TRBV4-1 with TRBJ1-5; TRBD1 might be the D (5 bases). Trimming removed 3 bases at V and 7 bases at J, with 16 bases between. CDR3 length: 15 amino acids. Germline values: CDR1 MGHRA, CDR2 YSYEKL. CDR3: CASSHLGEVVQPQHF. The CDR3 DNA reads TGCGCCAGCAGCCACCTGGGGGAGGTAGTCCAGCCCCAGCATTTT.

The chain employs TRBV19 and TRBJ2-1; TRBD1 agrees at 7 bases. With 10 bases clipped from V and 6 bases from J, the junction kept 15 bases outside the gene matches. This CDR3 comprises 15 residues. Germline V gene data show CDR1 as LNHDA and CDR2 as SQIVND (reference sequence). CDR3 nucleotides: TGTGCCACCATAAAACAGGGGACCTTGAGCAATGAGCAGTTCTTC. Its translation: CATIKQGTLSNEQFF.

V and J are TRBV5-4 and TRBJ1-6; no firm D call. Germline CDR1 is SGHNT and CDR2 is YYREEE (reference sequence). The CDR3 is 16 residues long. Trimming stripped 0 bases from V and 7 bases from J, with 14 bases between. The CDR3 nucleotides are TGTGCCAGCAGCTTGGCGCGTGAACGGGAGAATTCACCCCTCCACTTT. Translation gives CASSLARERENSPLHF. The entire variable domain, with the rest obtained from reference TRBV5-4 and TRBJ1-6, is as follows: ETGVTQSPTHLIKTRGQQVTLRCSSQSGHNTVSWYQQALGQGPQFIFQYYREEENGRGNFPPRFSGLQFPNYSSELNVNALELDDSALYLCASSLARERENSPLHFGNGTRLTVT.